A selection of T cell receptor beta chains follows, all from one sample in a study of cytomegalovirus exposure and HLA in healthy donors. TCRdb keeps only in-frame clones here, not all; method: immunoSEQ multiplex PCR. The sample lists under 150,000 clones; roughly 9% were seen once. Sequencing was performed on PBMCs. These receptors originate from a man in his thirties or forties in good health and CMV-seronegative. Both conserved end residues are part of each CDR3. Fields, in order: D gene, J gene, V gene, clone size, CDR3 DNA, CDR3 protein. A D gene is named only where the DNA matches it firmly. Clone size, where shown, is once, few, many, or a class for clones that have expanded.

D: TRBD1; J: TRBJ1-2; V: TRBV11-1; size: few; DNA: TGTGCCAGCAGACCTCGGACAGGGTTTTATTCTAACTATGGCTACACCTTC; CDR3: CASRPRTGFYSNYGYTF
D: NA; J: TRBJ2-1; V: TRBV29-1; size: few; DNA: TGCAGCGTTGAGACAGGTGGGCAGTTCTTC; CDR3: CSVETGGQFF
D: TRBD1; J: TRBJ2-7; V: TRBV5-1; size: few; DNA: TGCGCCAGCAGCTTGGACAGGGGGCGGTACGAGCAGTACTTC; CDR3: CASSLDRGRYEQYF
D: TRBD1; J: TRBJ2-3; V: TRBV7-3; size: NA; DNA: TGTGCCAGCAGCTTTACAGGGGTCAGCACAGATACGCAGTATTTT; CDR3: CASSFTGVSTDTQYF
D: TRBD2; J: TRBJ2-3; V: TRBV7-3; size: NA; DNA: TGTGCCAGCAGCTTATGGGCTAGCGGGAGTGCAGATACGCAGTATTTT; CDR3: CASSLWASGSADTQYF
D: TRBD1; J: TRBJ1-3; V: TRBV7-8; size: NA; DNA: TGTGCCAGCAGCTTATTCATCGGGACAGCCTCTGGAAACACCATATATTTT; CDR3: CASSLFIGTASGNTIYF
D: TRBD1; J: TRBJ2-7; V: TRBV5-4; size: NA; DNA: TGTGCAAGCAGCTGGGACAGCTCGTACCCGTACTTC; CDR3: CASSWDSSYPYF
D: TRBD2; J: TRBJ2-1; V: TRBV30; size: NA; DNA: TGTGCCTGGAGGGGGACTAGCGGTTTCAGGAGTGAGCAGTTCTTC; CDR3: CAWRGTSGFRSEQFF
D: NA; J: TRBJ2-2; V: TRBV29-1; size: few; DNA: TGCAGCGTTCTTCGGGGGGCAGGCGGGGAGCTGTTTTTT; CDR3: CSVLRGAGGELFF
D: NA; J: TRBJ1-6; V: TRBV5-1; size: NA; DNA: TGCGCCAGCAGCCCGAGGGCAGGTGTGAATAATTCACCCCTCCACTTT; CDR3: CASSPRAGVNNSPLHF
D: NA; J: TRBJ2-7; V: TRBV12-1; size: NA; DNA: TGTGCCAGCAGCCTGTCTGGCGGGAGGGGGAGCTACGAGCAGTACTTC; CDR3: CASSLSGGRGSYEQYF
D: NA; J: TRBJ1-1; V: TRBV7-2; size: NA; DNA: TGTGCCAGCAGCTTAGCGCTAAGGGGGAGGGACACTGAAGCTTTCTTT; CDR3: CASSLALRGRDTEAFF
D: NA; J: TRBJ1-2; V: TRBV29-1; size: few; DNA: TGCAGCGTTGAAGACCGGAATACGGGAGACTATGGCTACACCTTC; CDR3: CSVEDRNTGDYGYTF
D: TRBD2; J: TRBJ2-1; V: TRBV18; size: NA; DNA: TGTGCCAGCTCCCTATCGCGGGGGACCTACAATGAGCAGTTCTTC; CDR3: CASSLSRGTYNEQFF
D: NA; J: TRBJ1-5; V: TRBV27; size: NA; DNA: TGTGCCAGCAGTCCCATATCGGAGGGAGCGCAGCCCCAGCATTTT; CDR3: CASSPISEGAQPQHF
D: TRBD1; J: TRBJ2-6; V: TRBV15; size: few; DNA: TGTGCCACCAGCAGAGATGAACGGGACAGGGGGCGGCCTGGGGCCAACGTCCTGACTTTC; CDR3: CATSRDERDRGRPGANVLTF
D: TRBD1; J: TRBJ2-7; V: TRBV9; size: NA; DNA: TGTGCCAGCAGCGTAGGGACAGGGGATTACGAACAGTACTTC; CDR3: CASSVGTGDYEQYF
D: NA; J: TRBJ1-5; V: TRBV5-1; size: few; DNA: TGCGCCAGCAGCTTCAGCGTCAATCAGCCCCAGCATTTT; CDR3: CASSFSVNQPQHF
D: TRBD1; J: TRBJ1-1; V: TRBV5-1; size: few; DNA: TGCGCCAGCAGCTTGGACAGGGGGACTGAAGCTTTCTTT; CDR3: CASSLDRGTEAFF
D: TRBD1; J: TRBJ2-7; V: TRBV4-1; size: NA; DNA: TGCGCCAGCAGCCAACAGACAGGGACCTACGAGCAGTACTTC; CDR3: CASSQQTGTYEQYF
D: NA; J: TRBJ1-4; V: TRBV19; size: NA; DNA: TGTGCCAGTAGTATCCCTTACAGGGCGCAAAATGAAAAACTGTTTTTT; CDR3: CASSIPYRAQNEKLFF
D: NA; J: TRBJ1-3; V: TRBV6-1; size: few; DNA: TGTGCCAGCAGTGAGAGTCCGGGACAACGATCTGGAAGCACCATATATTTT; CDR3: CASSESPGQRSGSTIYF
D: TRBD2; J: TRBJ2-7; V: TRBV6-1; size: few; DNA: TGTGCCAGCAGTGACGGTCTAGCGGGAGGGTTCGACGAGCAGTACTTC; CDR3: CASSDGLAGGFDEQYF
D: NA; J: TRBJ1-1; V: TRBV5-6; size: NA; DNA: TGTGCCAGCAGCTTTGTAGGGGACACTGAAGCTTTCTTT; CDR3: CASSFVGDTEAFF
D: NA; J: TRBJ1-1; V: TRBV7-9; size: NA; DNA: TGTGCCAGCAGTCCCATCCGGGGGGGAGCTTTCTTT; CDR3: CASSPIRGGAFF
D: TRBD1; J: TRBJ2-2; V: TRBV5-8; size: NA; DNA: TGTGCCAGCAGCTTGGACAGGGGCTTCACTAACACCGGGGAGCTGTTTTTT; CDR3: CASSLDRGFTNTGELFF
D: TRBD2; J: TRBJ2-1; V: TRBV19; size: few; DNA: TGTGCCAGTAGTATCGGGACTAGCGGAACCCCTCAAGAGCAGTTCTTC; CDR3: CASSIGTSGTPQEQFF
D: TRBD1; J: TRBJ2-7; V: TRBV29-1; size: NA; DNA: TGCAGCGTTACAGGGGGTAACTACGAGCAGTACTTC; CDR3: CSVTGGNYEQYF